These T cell receptor beta chains were read from a single sample in a study of siplizumab effects on memory and regulatory T cells. The protocol was immunoSEQ multiplex PCR, while the TCRdb copy is restricted to in-frame clones and leaves out a portion. The profile covers about 80,000 clones, with 95% appearing a single time and under 20% taken by the ten largest. Sequencing was done on a sample of CD8+ T cells sorted from blood. The receptors were sampled from a human donor in good health. Both conserved end residues are part of each CDR3. Each record gives: clone size, J gene, CDR3 length, D gene, V gene, CDR3 DNA, CDR3 protein. D genes are given only for firm matches. Rows may omit the clone size; those that give it use once, few, many or a size class.

size: NA; J: TRBJ1-5; length: 15; D: NA; V: TRBV4-1; DNA: TGCGCCAGCAGCCAAGCAAAACAGGGTTCTCCGCCCCAGCATTTT; CDR3: CASSQAKQGSPPQHF
size: NA; J: TRBJ2-7; length: 13; D: NA; V: TRBV9; DNA: TGTGCCAGCAGCGAAGGGCAGGGCTACGAGCAGTACTTC; CDR3: CASSEGQGYEQYF
size: NA; J: TRBJ2-7; length: 12; D: NA; V: TRBV7-9; DNA: TGTGCCAGCAGCCCGTGGGGCTACGAGCAGTACTTC; CDR3: CASSPWGYEQYF
size: NA; J: TRBJ2-7; length: 13; D: TRBD1; V: TRBV9; DNA: TGTGCCAGCAGTTACGGACAGGGATCCGAGCAGTACTTC; CDR3: CASSYGQGSEQYF
size: NA; J: TRBJ2-1; length: 15; D: TRBD2; V: TRBV9; DNA: TGTGCCAGCAGCGTAGGCGGGAGGCGGGGCAATGAGCAGTTCTTC; CDR3: CASSVGGRRGNEQFF
size: NA; J: TRBJ2-3; length: 15; D: NA; V: TRBV7-9; DNA: TGTGCCAGCAGCAATCCCAGGCTTAGAACAGATACGCAGTATTTT; CDR3: CASSNPRLRTDTQYF
size: NA; J: TRBJ2-3; length: 15; D: NA; V: TRBV4-1; DNA: TGCGCCAGCAGCCAATTGGGGGAGGGGGCAGATACGCAGTATTTT; CDR3: CASSQLGEGADTQYF
size: once; J: TRBJ1-2; length: 15; D: TRBD1; V: TRBV19; DNA: TGTGCCAGTAGTGGTGTGGACAGGGTGGGATATGGCTACACCTTC; CDR3: CASSGVDRVGYGYTF
size: NA; J: TRBJ2-3; length: 13; D: NA; V: TRBV28; DNA: TGTGCCAGCAGTTTATTTCAGCGGGATACGCAGTATTTT; CDR3: CASSLFQRDTQYF
size: NA; J: TRBJ2-3; length: 15; D: TRBD2; V: TRBV27; DNA: TGTGCCAGCAGTTTAATAGCGGGGGGGACAGATACGCAGTATTTT; CDR3: CASSLIAGGTDTQYF
size: NA; J: TRBJ1-2; length: 14; D: NA; V: TRBV19; DNA: TGTGCCAGTAGTGTCAGGGAGACTAACTATGGCTACACCTTC; CDR3: CASSVRETNYGYTF
size: NA; J: TRBJ2-1; length: 14; D: TRBD2; V: TRBV5-1; DNA: TGCGCCAGGCCCTCACTAGCGGGGTACAATGAGCAGTTCTTC; CDR3: CARPSLAGYNEQFF
size: NA; J: TRBJ2-1; length: 15; D: TRBD2; V: TRBV5-1; DNA: TGCGCCAGCAGCTTGGTTCTAGCGGGAGGGTATGAGCAGTTCTTC; CDR3: CASSLVLAGGYEQFF
size: NA; J: TRBJ2-3; length: 12; D: NA; V: TRBV28; DNA: TGTGCCAGTCTGATTGAAGGAGATACGCAGTATTTT; CDR3: CASLIEGDTQYF
size: once; J: TRBJ1-1; length: 13; D: NA; V: TRBV13; DNA: TGTGCCAGCAGCACAGGGATGAACACTGAAGCTTTCTTT; CDR3: CASSTGMNTEAFF
size: NA; J: TRBJ2-1; length: 13; D: NA; V: TRBV6-4; DNA: TGTGCCAGCAGCCTGGACGGGAACAATGAGCAGTTCTTC; CDR3: CASSLDGNNEQFF
size: NA; J: TRBJ2-2; length: 15; D: NA; V: TRBV2; DNA: TGTGCCAGCAGTGAGCCTAGGGTTAACACCGGGGAGCTGTTTTTT; CDR3: CASSEPRVNTGELFF
size: NA; J: TRBJ2-1; length: 15; D: TRBD2; V: TRBV7-3; DNA: TGTGCCAGCAGCAGACTAGCGGGAGTACCCGATGAGCAGTTCTTC; CDR3: CASSRLAGVPDEQFF
size: NA; J: TRBJ2-1; length: 11; D: NA; V: TRBV27; DNA: TGTGCCAGCAGTAAATACAATGAGCAGTTCTTC; CDR3: CASSKYNEQFF
size: NA; J: TRBJ2-7; length: 16; D: NA; V: TRBV11-3; DNA: TGTGCAGAAAATCGGACGAGATATTTCGGCTCCTACGAGCAGTACTTC; CDR3: CAENRTRYFGSYEQYF
size: NA; J: TRBJ2-7; length: 13; D: NA; V: TRBV27; DNA: TGTGCCAGCAGTTGGACGGGATACTACGAGCAGTACTTC; CDR3: CASSWTGYYEQYF
size: NA; J: TRBJ2-3; length: 17; D: TRBD2; V: TRBV19; DNA: TGTGCCAGTAGTATAAGTGCGTCTAGCGGAACTGGGGATACGCAGTATTTT; CDR3: CASSISASSGTGDTQYF
size: few; J: TRBJ2-2; length: 14; D: NA; V: TRBV27; DNA: TGTGCCAGCAGTTTGTTCCAATTAGCCGGGGAGCTGTTTTTT; CDR3: CASSLFQLAGELFF